The rows below give T cell receptor beta chains drawn from one sample of a study of blood T cell repertoires in COVID-19. Here immunoSEQ multiplex PCR was the method, and the copy in TCRdb shows in-frame clones only, minus some. The sample carries some 120,000 clones, more than 75% recorded once. Specimen: peripheral blood. These TCRs come from a man between 65 and 85 years old with acute or convalescent COVID-19. Both conserved end residues are part of each CDR3. A D gene is named only where the DNA matches it firmly. Only some rows state a clone size, as once, few, many or a class for expanded clones.

>-|TRBJ1-2|TRBV9|-
TGTGCCAGCAGCGTAGGTTGGCTCGGGGATGGCTACACCTTC
CASSVGWLGDGYTF
>once|TRBJ2-1|TRBV10-3|-
TGTGCGGAGCCCTTACAATACAATGAGCAGTTCTTC
CAEPLQYNEQFF
>-|TRBJ1-6|TRBV7-8|-
TGTGCCAGCAGCTTAGGGCAACAGGGCTTGGGGTCACCCCTCCACTTT
CASSLGQQGLGSPLHF
>-|TRBJ1-2|TRBV28|-
TGTGCCAGCAGTTTAACATCCCCCCAGTATTATGGCTACACCTTC
CASSLTSPQYYGYTF
>-|TRBJ2-2|TRBV9|-
TGTGCCAGCAGCGTCGGGGGTCCGGACACCGGGGAGCTGTTTTTT
CASSVGGPDTGELFF
>-|TRBJ1-4|TRBV10-1|TRBD1
TGCGCCAGCAGTTGGACAGGGGTGAGGGAAAAACTGTTTTTT
CASSWTGVREKLFF
>-|TRBJ2-1|TRBV6-1|-
TGTGCCAGCAGTGATCTTTCCCCGAGAACGGGGAATGAGCAGTTCTTC
CASSDLSPRTGNEQFF
>-|TRBJ1-4|TRBV2|-
TGTGCCAGCAGTGAAGTAGAGGTCCGGGGAAAACTGTTTTTT
CASSEVEVRGKLFF
>-|TRBJ2-1|TRBV6-1|TRBD2
TGTGCCAGCAGTGATAGCGGGAGGGCCTCCAATGAGCAGTTCTTC
CASSDSGRASNEQFF
>once|TRBJ1-1|TRBV29-1|TRBD1
TGCAGCGCTGAGGGACAGATGAACACTGAAGCTTTCTTT
CSAEGQMNTEAFF
>-|TRBJ1-1|TRBV7-8|-
TGTGCCAGCAAAATTACTGATTTGACTGAAGCTTTCTTT
CASKITDLTEAFF
>-|TRBJ2-7|TRBV5-1|TRBD2
TGCGCCAGCAGCGCGACTAGCGCGTCTTCCTACGAGCAGTACTTC
CASSATSASSYEQYF
>few|TRBJ2-2|TRBV7-2|TRBD1
TGTGCCAGCAGCGTCTCGACAGGGGTAAACACCGGGGAGCTGTTTTTT
CASSVSTGVNTGELFF
>-|TRBJ2-7|TRBV19|TRBD1
TGTGCCAGTAGTATAGGGGACAGGTTCCACGAGCAGTACTTC
CASSIGDRFHEQYF
>once|TRBJ1-3|TRBV9|TRBD1
TGTGCCAGCAGCGTAGGGGAACAGGGGTTTGGAAACACCATATATTTT
CASSVGEQGFGNTIYF
>-|TRBJ1-3|TRBV15|TRBD1
TGTGCCACCAGCAGGGACAGGGGAGGTGGAAACACCATATATTTT
CATSRDRGGGNTIYF
>-|TRBJ2-4|TRBV7-9|TRBD1
TGTGCCAGCAGCCTTGACCGGGACAGCAAAAACATTCAGTACTTC
CASSLDRDSKNIQYF
>-|TRBJ2-7|TRBV6-5|TRBD1
TGTGCCAGCAAGGGACAGTCCTACGAGCAGTACTTC
CASKGQSYEQYF
>-|TRBJ2-7|TRBV27|TRBD1
TGTGCCAGCAGTTTCTCGGACAGGGGGCTAGGGGAGCAGTACTTC
CASSFSDRGLGEQYF
>-|TRBJ2-3|TRBV29-1|TRBD1
TGCAGCGTGGGACAGGGTGGAACAGATACGCAGTATTTT
CSVGQGGTDTQYF
>few|TRBJ2-2|TRBV7-2|-
TGTGCCAGCAGCGGCATCAGCCGGGGGAGCGGGGAGCTGTTTTTT
CASSGISRGSGELFF
>-|TRBJ2-5|TRBV15|-
TGTGCCACCAGCAGGGACACCCGGGAGACCCAGTACTTC
CATSRDTRETQYF
>-|TRBJ2-7|TRBV28|-
TGTGCCAGCAGTGCCGGGGGCTCCTACGAGCAGTACTTC
CASSAGGSYEQYF
>-|TRBJ2-7|TRBV4-2|TRBD2
TGTGCCAGCAGCCAAGATCATTCTAGCGGGAGCTACGAGCAGTACTTC
CASSQDHSSGSYEQYF
>once|TRBJ2-5|TRBV5-1|TRBD2
TGCGCCAGCAGCTTCAAAGCGGGGTCACAAGAGACCCAGTACTTC
CASSFKAGSQETQYF
>-|TRBJ2-2|TRBV6-5|-
TGTGCCAGCAGCCGGGAGACCGGGGAGCTGTTTTTT
CASSRETGELFF
>-|TRBJ1-2|TRBV5-8|-
TGTGCCAGCAGTTACTTCGAGACAGAGAACTATGGCTACACCTTC
CASSYFETENYGYTF
>-|TRBJ2-7|TRBV24-1|TRBD1
TGTGCCACCGGGACAGGGGGCAAGTACGAGCAGTACTTC
CATGTGGKYEQYF
>-|TRBJ2-2|TRBV5-1|-
TGCGCCAGCAGCAGTTACCAGGGGTCCGGGGAGCTGTTTTTT
CASSSYQGSGELFF
>-|TRBJ1-5|TRBV19|-
TGTGCCAGTAGTATAGTGTGGACAGCGGACAATCAGCCCCAGCATTTT
CASSIVWTADNQPQHF
>-|TRBJ1-1|TRBV7-3|-
TGTGCCAGCAGCCCCACGGGGGAATCCACTGAAGCTTTCTTT
CASSPTGESTEAFF
>-|TRBJ2-2|TRBV5-4|-
TGTGCCAGCACCAAAGTTAGCGCGGGGATGAACACCGGGGAGCTGTTTTTT
CASTKVSAGMNTGELFF
>-|TRBJ1-1|TRBV3-1/TRBV3-2|TRBD1
TGTGCCAGCAAAGACAGGGGGGCGAACACTGAAGCTTTCTTT
CASKDRGANTEAFF
>once|TRBJ1-1|TRBV6-5|TRBD1
TGTGCCAGCAGTCAGACAGGGTCGAACACTGAAGCTTTCTTT
CASSQTGSNTEAFF
>-|TRBJ1-2|TRBV5-4|-
TGTGCCAGCACTCCCGGGGGACTGGTGGCCCTCTATGGCTACACCTTC
CASTPGGLVALYGYTF
>-|TRBJ2-1|TRBV2|TRBD1
TGTGCCAGCAGTGAACAGGGGGACCGCTACAATGAGCAGTTCTTC
CASSEQGDRYNEQFF